This TCR beta chain was sequenced in a study of CD8 T cells in ankylosing spondylitis. Construction of TCR beta libraries was performed using quantitative 5'-RACE with molecular barcodes. TCRdb recomputed calls from the 5' RACE reads with MiXCR, one row per CDR3 protein. The data contain approximately 31,000 distinct CDR3 sequences, roughly 33% of them singletons. Study-wide results and limits: Past research had described some motif variants in reactive arthritis synovial fluid and blood. Disease-linked clones reportedly showed significant enrichment in matched ankylosing spondylitis synovial fluid.

The CDR3 length is 15 residues. Trimming removed 3 bases from V and 0 bases from J; junction bases left unmatched: 5. Germline V gene lookup returns CDR1 LGHDT and CDR2 YNNKEL (reference sequence). Notes on this clonotype: Its antigen is undetermined.

The chain is built from TRBV3-1 and TRBJ2-7; 7 bases map to TRBD1. This TCR derives from a male donor with ankylosing spondylitis. The sequenced sample was synovial fluid, either unsorted or a sorted T cell fraction (not recorded which). The CDR3 is CASSHTGQISYEQYF. CDR3 coding DNA: TGTGCCAGCAGCCACACGGGACAGATCTCCTACGAGCAGTACTTC.